What follows are 10 T cell receptor beta chains derived from one specimen sequenced in a study of cytomegalovirus exposure and HLA in healthy donors. The PCR ran on 60 Vbeta and 13 Jbeta primers. The method was immunoSEQ multiplex PCR; TCRdb's version includes in-frame clones alone and lacks a portion of them. Of 140,000 or so clones in the sample, about two thirds were seen once. The sequenced material came from PBMCs. The receptors were sampled from a man aged 60 to 75 in good health and CMV-seronegative.

The V call is TRBV30, the J call TRBJ1-2, with D possibly matching TRBD1 (5 bases). V was cut by 0 bases and J by 7 bases, with 15 bases left in between. Germline-derived CDR1 and CDR2 are GTSNPN and SVGIG (reference sequence). CDR3 length: 14 residues. CDR3 in DNA: TGTGCCTGGAGTGTAAACGTGGACGGGGGTGGCTACACCTTC. Its translation is CAWSVNVDGGGYTF.

V usage is TRBV5-1 and J usage is TRBJ2-5; TRBD1 might be the D (5 bases). The V end lost 4 bases, the J end lost 2 bases, and 12 bases lay between the germline ends. Germline CDR1 is SGHRS and CDR2 is YFSETQ. This CDR3 is built from 14 residues. The CDR3 sequence: CASSLLRTQETQYF. The DNA of the CDR3 is TGCGCCAGCAGCCTCCTTAGGACACAAGAGACCCAGTACTTC.

In its sample, this clone was seen a few times. The V call is TRBV2, the J call TRBJ1-1; TRBD1 agrees at 10 bases. This CDR3 spans 13 amino acids. The V and J ends lost 8 bases and 5 bases, in that order; junction bases with no gene match: 5. Germline V CDR1 and CDR2: SNHLY, FYNNEI. The CDR3 protein is CASGMDRGTEAFF. The CDR3 nucleotides read TGTGCCAGCGGTATGGACAGGGGGACTGAAGCTTTCTTT.

The V gene is TRBV6-5, the J gene TRBJ1-5, with D possibly being TRBD1 (5 bases). V lost 2 bases, J lost 2 bases, and 10 bases lay in between. Germline V gene sequence: CDR1 MNHEY, CDR2 SVGAGI. This CDR3 has 15 amino acids. The DNA for the CDR3 is TGTGCCAGCAGTTACATGGGGGGAGGCAATCAGCCCCAGCATTTT. Translating it yields CASSYMGGGNQPQHF.

V gene TRBV7-3 combines with J gene TRBJ1-1; 9 nucleotides align to TRBD1. Per the germline V gene, CDR1 is SGHTA and CDR2 is FQGTGA. The CDR3 covers 18 residues. With 5 bases clipped from V and 5 bases from J, the junction kept 18 bases outside the gene matches. The CDR3 DNA reads TGTGCCAGCAGCCCGATCACTTGGCGGGACAGGGTAGGAACTGAAGCTTTCTTT. As protein: CASSPITWRDRVGTEAFF.

The chain joins TRBV30 to TRBJ2-2; D might be TRBD2 (6 bases). From germline, CDR1 is GTSNPN and CDR2 SVGIG (reference sequence). The CDR3 length is 14 residues. The V end was cut by 3 bases, the J end by 0 bases, with 8 bases between. The CDR3 here is CAWSPGANTGELFF. The CDR3 DNA reads TGTGCCTGGAGCCCGGGGGCGAACACCGGGGAGCTGTTTTTT.

The genes are TRBV27 and TRBJ2-2, with 9 nucleotides matching TRBD2. Trimming cost V 3 bases and J 8 bases; bases outside gene matches: 13. From germline, CDR1 is MNHEY and CDR2 SMNVEV (reference sequence). This CDR3 region has 17 residues. The DNA for the CDR3 is TGTGCCAGCAGTTTGGTGCTCCTAGCGGGAAGGGCTGGGGAGCTGTTTTTT. Its protein is CASSLVLLAGRAGELFF.

This clone occurred a few times. This rearrangement joins TRBV18 to TRBJ1-2; 7 bases agree with TRBD1. This CDR3 region has 13 residues. The germline V gene encodes CDR1 KGHSH and CDR2 LQKENI. Trimming took 3 bases from V and 8 from J; bases not matched to a gene: 6. DNA for the CDR3: TGTGCCAGCTCACCGGGACAGACGGCGGGCTACACCTTC. This codes for CASSPGQTAGYTF.

This clone occurred once. The chain has TRBV27 and TRBJ1-1; 10 bases align to TRBD1. The CDR3 loop spans 16 amino acids. Losses at the gene ends were 7 bases for V and 0 bases for J; bases not matched to a gene: 8. Germline V lookup: CDR1 MNHEY, CDR2 SMNVEV (reference sequence). The CDR3 sequence is CASKRPGQGMNTEAFF. The CDR3 nucleotides read TGTGCCAGCAAAAGGCCGGGACAGGGGATGAACACTGAAGCTTTCTTT.

On this clone itself: The sample carries other DNA sequences with the same CDR3. The chain combines TRBV9 with TRBJ2-7; a possible D gene is TRBD2 (5 bases). There are 14 residues in the CDR3. Germline loops: CDR1 SGDLS, CDR2 YYNGEE. Trimming stripped 0 bases from V and 0 bases from J, with 7 bases between. In DNA form, the CDR3 reads TGTGCCAGCAGCGTAGGAGGGAGCTCCTACGAGCAGTACTTC. Its translation: CASSVGGSSYEQYF. Filled out from reference TRBV9 and TRBJ2-7, the complete variable domain reads DSGVTQTPKHLITATGQRVTLRCSPRSGDLSVYWYQQSLDQGLQFLIQYYNGEERAKGNILERFSAQQFPDLHSELNLSSLELGDSALYFCASSVGGSSYEQYFGPGTRLTVT.